This is a list of T cell receptor beta chains from one sample in a study of blood T cell repertoires in COVID-19. The repertoire was sequenced with immunoSEQ multiplex PCR; TCRdb's copy has only in-frame clones and lacks some. The sample includes under 200,000 clones, 80% to 90% of them seen just once. The material sequenced was peripheral blood. The source of these receptors is a woman at least 80 years old with acute or convalescent COVID-19. Each CDR3 is given with its conserved first and last residue. D genes are given only for firm matches. Expanded clones are given a class, and other clones once, few, many or no size at all.

j_call v_call d_call clone_size cdr3_aa cdr3_nt
TRBJ2-5 TRBV5-1 TRBD2 - CASSLVSGSMKTQYF TGCGCCAGCAGCTTGGTTAGCGGGAGTATGAAGACCCAGTACTTC
TRBJ1-5 TRBV7-2 - - CASSLGRGSNQPQHF TGTGCCAGCAGCTTAGGCAGGGGAAGCAATCAGCCCCAGCATTTT
TRBJ1-1 TRBV27 - few CASSSNYRDTEAFF TGTGCCAGCAGTTCCAATTACAGGGACACTGAAGCTTTCTTT
TRBJ1-1 TRBV7-2 - once CASRPQGGTEAFF TGTGCCAGCAGGCCACAGGGCGGCACTGAAGCTTTCTTT
TRBJ2-3 TRBV9 - - CASSVSPLAGYGDTQYF TGTGCCAGCAGCGTAAGTCCTTTGGCGGGATATGGGGATACGCAGTATTTT
TRBJ2-1 TRBV11-2 - - CASSPVSSSNEQFF TGTGCCAGCAGCCCCGTCTCTAGTTCCAATGAGCAGTTCTTC
TRBJ2-3 TRBV19 - - CATRTRTDTQYF TGTGCCACTCGCACACGCACAGATACGCAGTATTTT
TRBJ1-4 TRBV7-2 TRBD1 - CASSLTGAFYEKLFF TGTGCCAGCAGCCTAACAGGGGCCTTTTATGAAAAACTGTTTTTT
TRBJ1-3 TRBV6-1 - - CASSEGPWRVGNTIYF TGTGCCAGCAGTGAAGGACCCTGGAGGGTTGGAAACACCATATATTTT
TRBJ2-1 TRBV27 TRBD2 - CASSSQLAGGLHNEQFF TGTGCCAGCAGTTCCCAACTAGCGGGAGGGCTACACAATGAGCAGTTCTTC
TRBJ2-7 TRBV5-1 - - CASSKDSINYEQYF TGCGCCAGCAGCAAGGACAGTATTAACTACGAGCAGTACTTC
TRBJ2-3 TRBV4-3 TRBD2 - CASSHELAGTDTQYF TGCGCCAGCAGCCACGAACTAGCGGGCACAGATACGCAGTATTTT
TRBJ2-7 TRBV11-2 - - CASSPQDNLSYEQYF TGTGCCAGCAGCCCCCAGGACAACTTATCCTACGAGCAGTACTTC
TRBJ2-4 TRBV24-1 TRBD1 - CATSGTGGDIQYF TGTGCCACCAGTGGGACAGGGGGTGACATTCAGTACTTC
TRBJ1-5 TRBV2 TRBD1 - CASSIQGGEPQHF TGTGCCAGCAGTATCCAGGGGGGTGAGCCCCAGCATTTT
TRBJ2-5 TRBV5-5 - - CASSSQGVRETQYF TGTGCCAGCAGCTCCCAAGGTGTCAGGGAGACCCAGTACTTC
TRBJ2-7 TRBV4-1 - - CASSRSEPLYEQYF TGCGCCAGCAGCCGAAGCGAGCCACTCTACGAGCAGTACTTC
TRBJ2-1 TRBV27 TRBD2 - CASSRLAGGANEQFF TGTGCCAGCAGCAGACTAGCGGGAGGAGCCAATGAGCAGTTCTTC
TRBJ1-1 TRBV27 - - CASSLWGADFVAFF TGTGCCAGCAGTTTGTGGGGAGCCGACTTTGTAGCTTTCTTT
TRBJ1-5 TRBV27 TRBD1 - CASSITGGQPQHF TGTGCCAGCAGTATTACAGGGGGTCAGCCCCAGCATTTT
TRBJ1-5 TRBV18 TRBD1 - CASSLQGGLLHQPQHF TGTGCCAGCTCACTTCAGGGGGGACTCCTCCATCAGCCCCAGCATTTT
TRBJ2-3 TRBV7-2 TRBD2 once CASSPNGGDTQYF TGTGCCAGCAGCCCCAACGGGGGGGATACGCAGTATTTT
TRBJ1-1 TRBV7-2 TRBD1 - CASSWTGNTEAFF TGTGCCAGCAGCTGGACAGGGAACACTGAAGCTTTCTTT
TRBJ2-5 TRBV7-8 TRBD2 once CASSLGLSGRARVGQETQYF TGTGCCAGCAGCTTAGGTCTTAGCGGGAGGGCGAGGGTAGGCCAAGAGACCCAGTACTTC
TRBJ1-2 TRBV4-2 - - CASSQDDRGYTF TGTGCCAGCAGCCAAGACGACAGGGGCTACACCTTC
TRBJ1-6 TRBV7-2 TRBD1 few CASSLDRGPSPLHF TGTGCCAGCAGCTTAGACAGGGGGCCTTCACCCCTCCACTTT
TRBJ2-7 TRBV4-2 - - CASSQERRGEQYF TGTGCCAGCAGCCAAGAACGAAGAGGCGAGCAGTACTTC
TRBJ1-2 TRBV7-9 TRBD1 once CASSQGAGVGYGYTF TGTGCCAGCAGCCAGGGGGCCGGGGTAGGCTATGGCTACACCTTC
TRBJ1-6 TRBV7-9 - - CASEDSSSYNSPLHF TGTGCCAGCGAGGACTCGAGCTCCTATAATTCACCCCTCCACTTT
TRBJ2-6 TRBV19 - - CASSSLLSSGANVLTF TGTGCCAGTAGTAGTCTGTTATCCTCTGGGGCCAACGTCCTGACTTTC
TRBJ2-7 TRBV23-1 - once CASSIGRVCEQYF TGCGCCAGCAGCATAGGGCGGGTGTGCGAGCAGTACTTC
TRBJ1-1 TRBV18 - - CASSPQGPVTEAFF TGTGCCAGCTCACCTCAGGGGCCTGTCACTGAAGCTTTCTTT
TRBJ1-1 TRBV9 - - CASSLIDSSNTEAFF TGTGCCAGCAGCCTTATAGACAGTTCGAACACTGAAGCTTTCTTT
TRBJ2-1 TRBV5-1 - - CASSLDGGHNEQFF TGCGCCAGCAGCTTGGACGGGGGGCACAATGAGCAGTTCTTC
TRBJ1-1 TRBV19 TRBD1 - CASSAPGQGSTEAFF TGTGCCAGTAGTGCCCCCGGACAGGGTTCGACTGAAGCTTTCTTT
TRBJ1-5 TRBV24-1 TRBD1 - CATSDSGQGATWPQHF TGTGCCACCAGTGACTCTGGACAGGGGGCGACGTGGCCCCAGCATTTT
TRBJ1-2 TRBV6-5 - - CASSYSISTRAWGYTF TGTGCCAGCAGTTACTCGATTAGTACGAGGGCATGGGGCTACACCTTC
TRBJ1-1 TRBV30 - - CAWGQINTEAFF TGTGCCTGGGGCCAAATCAACACTGAAGCTTTCTTT
TRBJ1-1 TRBV11-2 - - CASSTSMDRNTEAFF TGTGCCAGCAGCACCAGTATGGACAGGAACACTGAAGCTTTCTTT
TRBJ1-2 TRBV6-5 TRBD1 - CASSYGSTGDLGYTF TGTGCCAGCAGTTACGGATCGACAGGGGATCTTGGCTACACCTTC
TRBJ2-2 TRBV3-1/TRBV3-2 - few CASSQRGSTGELFF TGTGCCAGCAGCCAACGAGGGAGTACCGGGGAGCTGTTTTTT
TRBJ1-5 TRBV24-1 - - CATSDLPGGPQHF TGTGCCACCAGTGATTTGCCGGGGGGGCCCCAGCATTTT
TRBJ1-3 TRBV6-5 - - CASRAVGNTIYF TGTGCCAGCAGAGCGGTTGGAAACACCATATATTTT
TRBJ2-2 TRBV10-1 - - CASSSVVGADTGELFF TGCGCCAGCAGCTCAGTGGTGGGGGCGGACACCGGGGAGCTGTTTTTT
TRBJ2-7 TRBV28 TRBD2 - CAAGLAVYEQYF TGTGCCGCGGGACTAGCGGTGTACGAGCAGTACTTC
TRBJ2-1 TRBV4-2 - - CASSQDGRGGNEQFF TGTGCCAGCAGCCAAGATGGCAGGGGCGGCAATGAGCAGTTCTTC
TRBJ2-5 TRBV19 TRBD2 once CASSRGLAGQETQYF TGTGCCAGTAGTAGGGGACTAGCGGGACAAGAGACCCAGTACTTC
TRBJ2-1 TRBV7-2 - - CASRPGTSYNEQFF TGTGCCAGCAGACCCGGGACTTCCTACAATGAGCAGTTCTTC
TRBJ2-7 TRBV6-6 - once CASSYGSTKQYF TGTGCCAGCAGTTACGGCTCCACGAAGCAGTACTTC